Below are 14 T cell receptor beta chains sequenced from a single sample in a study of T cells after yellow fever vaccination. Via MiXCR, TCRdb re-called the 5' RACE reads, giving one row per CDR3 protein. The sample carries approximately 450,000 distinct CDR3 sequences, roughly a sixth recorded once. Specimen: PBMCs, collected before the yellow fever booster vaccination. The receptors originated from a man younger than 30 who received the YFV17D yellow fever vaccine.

This CDR3 is CASSSDRDNYGYTF. The CDR3 nucleotides are TGTGCCAGCAGTTCGGACAGGGATAACTATGGCTACACCTTC. The rearrangement links TRBV27 to TRBJ1-2; 8 bases fit TRBD1. J gave up 1 base and V 4 bases, and 2 bases lay outside the gene matches. This CDR3 is 14 amino acids long. CDR1 and CDR2 (germline): MNHEY, SMNVEV (reference sequence).

CDR3 in amino acids: CASSDSSGGLYEQFF. The CDR3 DNA reads as TGTGCCAGCAGTGACTCTAGCGGGGGCCTCTATGAGCAGTTCTTC. The chain links TRBV25-1 to TRBJ2-1, with TRBD2 matching 10 bases. The V gene's germline CDR1 is MGHDK and CDR2 SYGVNS. This CDR3 region has 15 residues. The junction had 7 bases not matched to a gene; V was cut back by 3 bases and J by 8 bases.

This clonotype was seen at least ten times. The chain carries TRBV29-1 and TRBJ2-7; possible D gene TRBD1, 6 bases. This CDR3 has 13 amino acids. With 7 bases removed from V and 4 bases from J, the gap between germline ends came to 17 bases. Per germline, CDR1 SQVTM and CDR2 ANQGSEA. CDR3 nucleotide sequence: TGCAGCGCAGAGGTCGGCAGGGGTTACGAGCAGTACTTC. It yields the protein CSAEVGRGYEQYF.

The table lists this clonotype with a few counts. The chain's CDR3 is CASSQDGGEGTEAFF. CDR3 bases: TGCGCCAGCAGCCAAGACGGGGGCGAGGGAACTGAAGCTTTCTTT. V gene TRBV4-1 combines with J gene TRBJ1-1; D might be TRBD1 (6 bases). The germline V gene has CDR1 MGHRA and CDR2 YSYEKL. The CDR3 covers 15 residues. V lost 0 bases and J 5 bases, leaving 13 bases between the germline ends.

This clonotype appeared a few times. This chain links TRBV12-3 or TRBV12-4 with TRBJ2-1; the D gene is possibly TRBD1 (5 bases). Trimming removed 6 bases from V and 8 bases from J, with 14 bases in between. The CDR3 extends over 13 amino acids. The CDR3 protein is CASRGPFLDEQFF. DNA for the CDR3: TGTGCCAGCAGGGGGCCTTTTTTAGATGAGCAGTTCTTC.

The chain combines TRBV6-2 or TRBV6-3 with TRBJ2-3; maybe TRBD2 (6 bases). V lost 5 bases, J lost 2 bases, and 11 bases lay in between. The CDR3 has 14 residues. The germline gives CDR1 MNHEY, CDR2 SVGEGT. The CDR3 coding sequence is TGTGCCAGCAGTGGGGCGGGACCCACAGATACGCAGTATTTT. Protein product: CASSGAGPTDTQYF.

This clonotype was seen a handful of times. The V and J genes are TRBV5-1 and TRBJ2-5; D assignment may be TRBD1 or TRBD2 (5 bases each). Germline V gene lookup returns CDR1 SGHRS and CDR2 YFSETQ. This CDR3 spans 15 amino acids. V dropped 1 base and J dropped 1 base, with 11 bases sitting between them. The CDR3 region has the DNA TGCGCCAGCAGCTTGCGGGGACGAGTCCAAGAGACCCAGTACTTC. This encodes CASSLRGRVQETQYF. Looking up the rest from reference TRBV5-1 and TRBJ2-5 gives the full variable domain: KAGVTQTPRYLIKTRGQQVTLSCSPISGHRSVSWYQQTPGQGLQFLFEYFSETQRNKGNFPGRFSGRQFSNSRSEMNVSTLELGDSALYLCASSLRGRVQETQYFGPGTRLLVL.

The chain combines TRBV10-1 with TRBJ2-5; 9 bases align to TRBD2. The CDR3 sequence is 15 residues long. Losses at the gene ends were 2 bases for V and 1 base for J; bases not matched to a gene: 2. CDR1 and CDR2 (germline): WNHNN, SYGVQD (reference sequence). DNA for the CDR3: TGCGCCAGCAGTGAGAAGCGGGGGGTCCAAGAGACCCAGTACTTC. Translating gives CASSEKRGVQETQYF.

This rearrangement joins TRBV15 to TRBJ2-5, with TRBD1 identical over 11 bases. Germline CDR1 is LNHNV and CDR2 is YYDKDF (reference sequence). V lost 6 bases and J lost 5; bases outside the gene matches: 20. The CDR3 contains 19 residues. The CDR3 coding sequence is TGTGCCACCAGTCGGAAAATCCTAGGGACAGGGGGAAAAGGGGAGACCCAGTACTTC. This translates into CATSRKILGTGGKGETQYF.

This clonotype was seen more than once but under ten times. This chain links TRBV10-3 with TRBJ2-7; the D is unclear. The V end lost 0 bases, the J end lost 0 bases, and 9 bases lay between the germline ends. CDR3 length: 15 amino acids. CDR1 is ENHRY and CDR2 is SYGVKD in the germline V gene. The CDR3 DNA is TGTGCCATCAGTGAGTCTACGTCCATCTCCTACGAGCAGTACTTC. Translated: CAISESTSISYEQYF.

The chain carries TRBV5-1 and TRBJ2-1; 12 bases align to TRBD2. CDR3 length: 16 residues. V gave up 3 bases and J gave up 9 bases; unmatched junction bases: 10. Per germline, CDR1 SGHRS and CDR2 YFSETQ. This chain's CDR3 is CASSSVASGGAAEQFF. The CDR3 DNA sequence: TGCGCCAGCAGCTCCGTGGCTAGCGGGGGGGCAGCTGAGCAGTTCTTC. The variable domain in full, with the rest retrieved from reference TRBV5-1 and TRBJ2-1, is KAGVTQTPRYLIKTRGQQVTLSCSPISGHRSVSWYQQTPGQGLQFLFEYFSETQRNKGNFPGRFSGRQFSNSRSEMNVSTLELGDSALYLCASSSVASGGAAEQFFGPGTRLTVL.

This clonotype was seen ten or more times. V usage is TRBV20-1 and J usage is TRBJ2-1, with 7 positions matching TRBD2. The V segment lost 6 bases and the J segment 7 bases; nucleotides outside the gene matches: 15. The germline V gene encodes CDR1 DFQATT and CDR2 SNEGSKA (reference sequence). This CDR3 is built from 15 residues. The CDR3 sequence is CSAPYLGGGKNEQFF. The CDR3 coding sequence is TGCAGTGCCCCCTATCTGGGGGGAGGGAAAAATGAGCAGTTCTTC.

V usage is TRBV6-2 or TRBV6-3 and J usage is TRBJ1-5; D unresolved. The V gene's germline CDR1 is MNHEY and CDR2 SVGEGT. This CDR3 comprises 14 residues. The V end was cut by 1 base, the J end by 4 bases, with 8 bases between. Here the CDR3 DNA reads TGTGCCAGCAGTTACTTGGCACGAAATCAGCCCCAGCATTTT. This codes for CASSYLARNQPQHF.

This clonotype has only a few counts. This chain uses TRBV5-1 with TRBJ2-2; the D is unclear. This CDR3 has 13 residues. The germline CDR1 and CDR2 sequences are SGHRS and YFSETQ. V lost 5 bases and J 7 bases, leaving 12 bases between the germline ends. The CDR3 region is CASRTIQLGELFF. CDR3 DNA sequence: TGCGCCAGCAGGACGATACAGCTCGGGGAGCTGTTTTTT.